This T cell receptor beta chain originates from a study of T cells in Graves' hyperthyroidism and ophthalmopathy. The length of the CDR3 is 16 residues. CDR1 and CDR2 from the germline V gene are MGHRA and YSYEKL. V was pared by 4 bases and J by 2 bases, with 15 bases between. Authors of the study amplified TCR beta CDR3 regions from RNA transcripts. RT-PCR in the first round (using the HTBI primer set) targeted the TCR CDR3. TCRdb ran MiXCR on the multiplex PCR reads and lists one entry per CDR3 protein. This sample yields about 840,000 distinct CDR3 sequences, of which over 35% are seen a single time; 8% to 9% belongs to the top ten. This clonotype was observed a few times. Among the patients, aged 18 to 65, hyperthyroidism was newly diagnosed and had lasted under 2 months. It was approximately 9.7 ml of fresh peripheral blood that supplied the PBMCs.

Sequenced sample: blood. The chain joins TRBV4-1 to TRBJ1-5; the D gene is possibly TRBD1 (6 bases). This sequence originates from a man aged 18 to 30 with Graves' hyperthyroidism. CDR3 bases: TGCGCCAGCAGCCTAACGGACAGTGGGGGCAATCAGCCCCAGCATTTT. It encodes CASSLTDSGGNQPQHF.